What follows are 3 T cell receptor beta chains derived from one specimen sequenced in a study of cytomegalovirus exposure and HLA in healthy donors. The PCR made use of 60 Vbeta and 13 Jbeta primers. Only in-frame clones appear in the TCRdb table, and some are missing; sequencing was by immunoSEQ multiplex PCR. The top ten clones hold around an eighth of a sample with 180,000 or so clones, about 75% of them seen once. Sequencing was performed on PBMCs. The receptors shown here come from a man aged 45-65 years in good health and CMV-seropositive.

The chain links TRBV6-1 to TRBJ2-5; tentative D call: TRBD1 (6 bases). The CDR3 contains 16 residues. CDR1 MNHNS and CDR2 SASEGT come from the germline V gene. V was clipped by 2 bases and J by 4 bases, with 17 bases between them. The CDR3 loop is CASSENPRGRGETQYF. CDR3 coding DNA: TGTGCCAGCAGTGAAAATCCCAGGGGCAGGGGAGAGACCCAGTACTTC.

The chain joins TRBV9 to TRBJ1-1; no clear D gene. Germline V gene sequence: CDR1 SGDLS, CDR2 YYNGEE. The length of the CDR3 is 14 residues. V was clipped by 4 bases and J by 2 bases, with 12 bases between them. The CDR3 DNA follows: TGTGCCAGCAGCCTCGGGAGATTCAACACTGAAGCTTTCTTT. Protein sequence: CASSLGRFNTEAFF. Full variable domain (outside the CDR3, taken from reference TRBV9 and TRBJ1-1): DSGVTQTPKHLITATGQRVTLRCSPRSGDLSVYWYQQSLDQGLQFLIQYYNGEERAKGNILERFSAQQFPDLHSELNLSSLELGDSALYFCASSLGRFNTEAFFGQGTRLTVV.

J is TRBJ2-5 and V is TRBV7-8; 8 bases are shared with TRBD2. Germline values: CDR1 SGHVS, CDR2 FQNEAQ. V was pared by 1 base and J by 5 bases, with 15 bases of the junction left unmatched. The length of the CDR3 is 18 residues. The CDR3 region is CASSLGSLGGGSPETQYF. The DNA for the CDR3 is TGTGCCAGCAGCTTAGGCTCTCTAGGCGGGGGGTCTCCGGAGACCCAGTACTTC.